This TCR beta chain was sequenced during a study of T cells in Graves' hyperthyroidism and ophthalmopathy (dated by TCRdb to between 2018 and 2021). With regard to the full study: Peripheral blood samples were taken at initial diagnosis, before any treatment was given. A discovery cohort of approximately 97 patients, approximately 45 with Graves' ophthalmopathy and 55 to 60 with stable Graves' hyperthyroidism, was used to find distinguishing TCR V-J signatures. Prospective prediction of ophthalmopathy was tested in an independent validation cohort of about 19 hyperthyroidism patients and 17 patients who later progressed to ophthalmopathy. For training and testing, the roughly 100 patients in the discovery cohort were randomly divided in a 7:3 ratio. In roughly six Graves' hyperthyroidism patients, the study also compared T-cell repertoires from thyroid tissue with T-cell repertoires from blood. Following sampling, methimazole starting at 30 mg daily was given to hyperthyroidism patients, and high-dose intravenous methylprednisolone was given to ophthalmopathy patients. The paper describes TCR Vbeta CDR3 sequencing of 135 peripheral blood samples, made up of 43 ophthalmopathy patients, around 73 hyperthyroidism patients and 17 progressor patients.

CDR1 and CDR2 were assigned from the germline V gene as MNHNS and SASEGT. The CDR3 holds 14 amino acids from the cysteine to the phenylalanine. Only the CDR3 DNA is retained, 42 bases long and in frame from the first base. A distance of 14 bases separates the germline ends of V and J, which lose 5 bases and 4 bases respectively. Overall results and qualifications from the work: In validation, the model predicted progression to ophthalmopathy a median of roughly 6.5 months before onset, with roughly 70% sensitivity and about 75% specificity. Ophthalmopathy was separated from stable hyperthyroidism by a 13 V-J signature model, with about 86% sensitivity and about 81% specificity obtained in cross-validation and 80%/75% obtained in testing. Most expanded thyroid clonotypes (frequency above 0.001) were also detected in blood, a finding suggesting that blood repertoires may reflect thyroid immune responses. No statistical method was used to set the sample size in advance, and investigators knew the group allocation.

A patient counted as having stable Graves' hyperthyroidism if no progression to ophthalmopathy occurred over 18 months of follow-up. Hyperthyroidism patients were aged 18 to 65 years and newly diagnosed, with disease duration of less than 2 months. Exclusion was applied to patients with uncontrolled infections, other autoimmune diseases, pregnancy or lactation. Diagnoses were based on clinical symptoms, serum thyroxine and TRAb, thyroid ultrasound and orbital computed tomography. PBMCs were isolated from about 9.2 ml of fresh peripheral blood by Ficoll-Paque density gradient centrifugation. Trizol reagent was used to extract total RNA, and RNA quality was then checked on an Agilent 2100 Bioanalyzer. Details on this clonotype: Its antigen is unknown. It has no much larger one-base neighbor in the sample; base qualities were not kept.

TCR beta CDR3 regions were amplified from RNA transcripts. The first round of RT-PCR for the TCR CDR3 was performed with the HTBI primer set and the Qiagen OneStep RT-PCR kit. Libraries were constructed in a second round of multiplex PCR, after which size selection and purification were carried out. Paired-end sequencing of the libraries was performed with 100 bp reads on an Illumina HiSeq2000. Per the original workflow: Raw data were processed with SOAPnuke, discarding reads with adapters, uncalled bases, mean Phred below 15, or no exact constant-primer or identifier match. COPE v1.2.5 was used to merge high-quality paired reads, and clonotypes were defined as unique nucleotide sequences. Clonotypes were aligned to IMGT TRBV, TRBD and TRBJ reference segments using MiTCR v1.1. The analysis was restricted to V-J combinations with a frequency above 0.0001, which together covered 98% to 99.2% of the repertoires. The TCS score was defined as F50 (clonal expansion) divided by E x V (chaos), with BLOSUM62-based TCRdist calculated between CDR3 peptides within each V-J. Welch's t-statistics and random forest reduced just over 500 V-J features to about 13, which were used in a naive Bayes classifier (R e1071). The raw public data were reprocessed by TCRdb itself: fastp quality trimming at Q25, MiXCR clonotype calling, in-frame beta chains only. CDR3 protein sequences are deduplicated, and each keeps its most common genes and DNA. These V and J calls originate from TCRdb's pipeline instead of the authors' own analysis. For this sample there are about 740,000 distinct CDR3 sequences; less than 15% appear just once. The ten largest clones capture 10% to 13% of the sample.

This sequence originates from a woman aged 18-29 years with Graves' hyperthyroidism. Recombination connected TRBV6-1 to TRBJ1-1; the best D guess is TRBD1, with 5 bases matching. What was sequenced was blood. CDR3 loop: CASSPPGWRTEAFF. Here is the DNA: TGTGCCAGCAGTCCTCCAGGGTGGCGCACTGAAGCTTTCTTT.